This TCR beta chain appears in the sequencing data of a study of tumor and adjacent non-tumor tissue in lung cancer (dated by TCRdb to 2016 to 2018). Background on the whole study: The cohort included around eleven adenocarcinoma, a couple of squamous cell carcinoma and 1 small cell lung cancer patients. The 15 enrolled patients, of whom 10 were men and 5 were women, were aged about 31 to 85 years and were diagnosed with TNM stage I to III disease. The study compared bulk TCRbeta repertoires from lung tumor tissue and matched distant non-tumor lung tissue of some 16 lung cancer patients. TCRbeta CDR3 sequencing was performed on around 30 paired specimens, with one tumor sample and one normal lung sample collected per patient. A total of 95 million to 150 million productive TCRbeta reads were generated by sequencing, corresponding to an average of approximately 4.3 million reads per sample.

Including the terminal cysteine and phenylalanine, the CDR3 comprises 14 residues. CDR3 DNA is the only sequence kept; it has 42 bases, read in frame from the first base. CDR1 and CDR2 were assigned from the germline V gene as SQVTM and ANQGSEA. Note on this clonotype: Its antigen is unknown. A junction end diverges from the germline sequence, so it may reflect a read error.

RNA was isolated from bulk, unsorted tissue, and RNA quality was assessed with a NanoDrop ND-1000 and an Agilent 2100. Distant non-tumor tissue taken more than 3 cm from the tumor edge was used as the normal lung sample. Donors were newly diagnosed lung cancer patients admitted for thoracic surgery in China between August and November 2014, without prior chemotherapy. Patients with previous radiotherapy or chemotherapy, or with another concurrent cancer, were excluded from the study. Surgical tissue pieces of about 1-2.3 cm3 were preserved in RNAlater solution and were kept at -80 degrees C until use. Preparation of the library involved multiplex PCR. Instrument used: Illumina HiSeq 2500. Following protocols modified from ARM-PCR, the researchers constructed TCRbeta libraries through three rounds of nested PCR with primers (Table S4). Before sequencing, PCR products of 200-500 bp were excised from the gel and purified with the QIAquick gel extraction kit. For the original study's pipeline: Trimmomatic was used to clean the reads, FLASH merged the cleaned reads into complete CDR3 sequences, and MiTCR assigned the sequences to V(D)J germline segments. VDJtools was used to compute clonal diversity as the inverse Simpson's index. A read counted as productive if the sequence was in-frame and lacked a premature stop codon. The public sequencing data were trimmed at Q25 with fastp and processed into clonotypes with MiXCR by TCRdb, which kept only in-frame beta chains. Each record represents a unique CDR3 protein, reported with the most common genes and DNA among its rows. The V and J calls reflect TCRdb's pipeline rather than the authors' work. The sample table holds about 48,000 distinct CDR3 sequences, of which about two thirds were seen once. The ten largest clones take up roughly 31% of the sample.

Broader findings and caveats from the paper: Younger patients had significantly higher TCR diversity, and higher tumor TCR diversity was associated with shorter overall and disease-free survival. The methods do not name the sequencing platform or mention unique molecular identifiers. Peripheral blood was not sequenced, so blood TCRbeta repertoires in these lung cancer patients were not examined. The top 100 clones made up a significantly larger cumulative share of the repertoire in normal lung than in tumor tissue. Tumor tissue showed significantly greater TCR diversity (inverse Simpson) than normal lung tissue (approximately 430 vs 150, P = 0.0075, Mann-Whitney U test). With only around 15 patients in the cohort, the authors noted that larger samples and more detailed clinical data are needed.

The sequencing sample was made of distant non-tumor lung tissue. The sequence links TRBV29-1 to TRBJ2-7, and 12 junction bases match TRBD1. The sequence was obtained from a woman aged 70-85 years with non-small cell lung cancer. The bases are TGCAGCGCTGACACCGGGACAGGGGGCAACAAGCAGCACTTC. It codes for CSADTGTGGNKQHF.